These T cell receptor beta chains were read from a single sample in a study of blood T cells in healthy people across ages. TCRdb reprocessed the 5' RACE reads with MiXCR, giving one entry per CDR3 protein. The sample has 650,000 or so distinct CDR3 sequences, around 52% seen once; the top ten hold approximately 15%. The sample taken for sequencing was blood. The receptors come from an elderly woman in good health. Each CDR3 is given with its conserved first and last residue. Fields, in order: CDR3 protein, CDR3 DNA, J gene, D gene, clone size, V gene. The D gene is left open where the match is weak. Where a row states a size, it is once, few, many or the class of an expanded clone; other rows omit it.

CDR3aa: CSASRVNYGYTF
CDR3nt: TGCAGTGCTAGTCGGGTTAACTATGGCTACACCTTC
j_gene: TRBJ1-2
d_gene: .
abundance: .
v_gene: TRBV20-1

CDR3aa: CASSFLGGTTWLEQYF
CDR3nt: TGTGCCAGCAGTTTTCTTGGTGGAACCACCTGGCTCGAGCAGTACTTC
j_gene: TRBJ2-7
d_gene: .
abundance: many
v_gene: TRBV27

CDR3aa: CSARVGSGAYEQYF
CDR3nt: TGCAGTGCTAGAGTGGGTAGCGGGGCATACGAGCAGTACTTC
j_gene: TRBJ2-7
d_gene: TRBD2
abundance: many
v_gene: TRBV20-1

CDR3aa: CSASLKDLYNSPLHF
CDR3nt: TGCAGTGCTAGCCTGAAGGACCTCTATAATTCACCCCTCCACTTT
j_gene: TRBJ1-6
d_gene: .
abundance: .
v_gene: TRBV20-1

CDR3aa: CATGAGTTEAFF
CDR3nt: TGTGCCACCGGAGCCGGGACAACTGAAGCTTTCTTT
j_gene: TRBJ1-1
d_gene: .
abundance: .
v_gene: TRBV10-3

CDR3aa: CASIPGDWETQYF
CDR3nt: TGCGCCAGCATCCCAGGAGATTGGGAGACCCAGTACTTC
j_gene: TRBJ2-5
d_gene: .
abundance: few
v_gene: TRBV23-1

CDR3aa: CASTRLAGGNEQFF
CDR3nt: TGTGCCAGCACACGACTAGCGGGAGGGAATGAGCAGTTCTTC
j_gene: TRBJ2-1
d_gene: TRBD2
abundance: .
v_gene: TRBV12-3/TRBV12-4

CDR3aa: CASGAGGNQPQHF
CDR3nt: TGTGCCAGCGGGGCAGGGGGCAATCAGCCCCAGCATTTT
j_gene: TRBJ1-5
d_gene: .
abundance: .
v_gene: TRBV7-2

CDR3aa: CASSQQLAGVNEQFF
CDR3nt: TGTGCCAGCAGCCAACAACTAGCGGGAGTGAATGAGCAGTTCTTC
j_gene: TRBJ2-1
d_gene: TRBD2
abundance: few
v_gene: TRBV4-2

CDR3aa: CATRQSLSGELFF
CDR3nt: TGTGCCACCCGACAGTCCTTATCCGGGGAGCTGTTTTTT
j_gene: TRBJ2-2
d_gene: .
abundance: .
v_gene: TRBV14

CDR3aa: CASSPPGLAGVDTQYF
CDR3nt: TGTGCCAGCAGTCCTCCGGGACTAGCGGGAGTAGATACGCAGTATTTT
j_gene: TRBJ2-3
d_gene: TRBD2
abundance: many
v_gene: TRBV25-1

CDR3aa: CASSHTGVNQPQHF
CDR3nt: TGTGCCAGCAGCCACACCGGGGTAAATCAGCCCCAGCATTTT
j_gene: TRBJ1-5
d_gene: .
abundance: .
v_gene: TRBV11-2

CDR3aa: CASSLFPGAYNEQFF
CDR3nt: TGCGCCAGCAGCTTGTTTCCGGGGGCCTACAATGAGCAGTTCTTC
j_gene: TRBJ2-1
d_gene: .
abundance: many
v_gene: TRBV5-1

CDR3aa: CSAKQQTKNIQYF
CDR3nt: TGCAGTGCAAAGCAGCAAACCAAAAACATTCAGTACTTC
j_gene: TRBJ2-4
d_gene: .
abundance: many
v_gene: TRBV20-1

CDR3aa: CSVEPLAATDTQYF
CDR3nt: TGCAGCGTTGAACCCCTAGCTGCCACAGATACGCAGTATTTT
j_gene: TRBJ2-3
d_gene: .
abundance: .
v_gene: TRBV29-1

CDR3aa: CSAETGYNEQFF
CDR3nt: TGCAGTGCTGAAACTGGATACAATGAGCAGTTCTTC
j_gene: TRBJ2-1
d_gene: .
abundance: .
v_gene: TRBV20-1

CDR3aa: CSVTSTGELFF
CDR3nt: TGCAGCGTTACCTCCACCGGGGAGCTGTTTTTT
j_gene: TRBJ2-2
d_gene: .
abundance: .
v_gene: TRBV29-1

CDR3aa: CASSAGRGTGELFF
CDR3nt: TGTGCCAGCAGCGCCGGACGCGGGACCGGGGAGCTGTTTTTT
j_gene: TRBJ2-2
d_gene: .
abundance: .
v_gene: TRBV9

CDR3aa: CASTGTGNQPQHF
CDR3nt: TGTGCCAGCACAGGGACCGGCAATCAGCCCCAGCATTTT
j_gene: TRBJ1-5
d_gene: .
abundance: few
v_gene: TRBV2

CDR3aa: CASSLLAGGNNEQFF
CDR3nt: TGTGCCAGCAGCCTATTAGCGGGGGGGAACAATGAGCAGTTCTTC
j_gene: TRBJ2-1
d_gene: TRBD2
abundance: many
v_gene: TRBV4-2

CDR3aa: CASSQVAQKETQYF
CDR3nt: TGTGCCAGCAGCCAAGTGGCACAGAAAGAGACCCAGTACTTC
j_gene: TRBJ2-5
d_gene: .
abundance: many
v_gene: TRBV4-2

CDR3aa: CASNLDPRVHSYNEQFF
CDR3nt: TGTGCCAGCAATCTAGACCCCCGGGTGCACTCCTACAATGAGCAGTTCTTC
j_gene: TRBJ2-1
d_gene: .
abundance: .
v_gene: TRBV6-2/TRBV6-3

CDR3aa: CASSTTLGAPHHTDTQYF
CDR3nt: TGTGCCAGCAGCACCACGCTTGGTGCCCCTCACCACACAGATACGCAGTATTTT
j_gene: TRBJ2-3
d_gene: .
abundance: .
v_gene: TRBV28

CDR3aa: CASSLGQGVVQETQYF
CDR3nt: TGTGCCAGCAGCCTAGGACAGGGAGTTGTTCAAGAGACCCAGTACTTC
j_gene: TRBJ2-5
d_gene: TRBD1
abundance: .
v_gene: TRBV7-8

CDR3aa: CASSLSLAGHKTQYF
CDR3nt: TGTGCCAGCAGTTTGAGTCTAGCGGGGCACAAGACCCAGTACTTC
j_gene: TRBJ2-5
d_gene: TRBD2
abundance: .
v_gene: TRBV28

CDR3aa: CASSYPTASTEAFF
CDR3nt: TGTGCCAGCAGTTACCCGACAGCGAGCACTGAAGCTTTCTTT
j_gene: TRBJ1-1
d_gene: .
abundance: .
v_gene: TRBV6-6

CDR3aa: CASSVGGGRDMQYF
CDR3nt: TGTGCCAGCAGCGTAGGGGGGGGCCGAGATATGCAGTATTTT
j_gene: TRBJ2-3
d_gene: .
abundance: .
v_gene: TRBV9

CDR3aa: CASSLSGTEREQYF
CDR3nt: TGTGCCAGCAGTTTGTCCGGGACTGAACGCGAGCAGTACTTC
j_gene: TRBJ2-7
d_gene: .
abundance: many
v_gene: TRBV28

CDR3aa: CASSPLPRHEQYF
CDR3nt: TGTGCCAGCTCACCACTTCCCCGGCATGAGCAGTACTTC
j_gene: TRBJ2-7
d_gene: .
abundance: .
v_gene: TRBV18

CDR3aa: CASSYGTSQETQYF
CDR3nt: TGTGCCAGCAGTTACGGGACCAGCCAAGAGACCCAGTACTTC
j_gene: TRBJ2-5
d_gene: .
abundance: .
v_gene: TRBV6-5

CDR3aa: CASRMQIWDSPFHEQYF
CDR3nt: TGTGCCAGCAGGATGCAAATCTGGGACTCCCCCTTTCATGAGCAGTACTTC
j_gene: TRBJ2-5
d_gene: .
abundance: .
v_gene: TRBV28

CDR3aa: CASSASTGDSSPLHF
CDR3nt: TGTGCCAGCAGTGCCTCGACAGGGGATAGTTCACCCCTCCACTTT
j_gene: TRBJ1-6
d_gene: TRBD1
abundance: many
v_gene: TRBV12-3/TRBV12-4

CDR3aa: CATSETGTGFPDTQYF
CDR3nt: TGTGCCACCAGCGAAACCGGGACAGGGTTTCCAGATACGCAGTATTTT
j_gene: TRBJ2-3
d_gene: TRBD1
abundance: .
v_gene: TRBV24-1

CDR3aa: CASSGFRPSTDTQYF
CDR3nt: TGTGCCAGCAGCGGTTTTCGGCCTAGCACAGATACGCAGTATTTT
j_gene: TRBJ2-3
d_gene: .
abundance: .
v_gene: TRBV5-5

CDR3aa: CASSPPGRRSTDTQYF
CDR3nt: TGTGCCAGCAGTCCTCCCGGCCGCAGGAGCACAGATACGCAGTATTTT
j_gene: TRBJ2-3
d_gene: .
abundance: few
v_gene: TRBV12-3/TRBV12-4

CDR3aa: CSARDSDDPYYYGYTF
CDR3nt: TGCAGTGCTAGAGACTCCGACGACCCATACTACTATGGCTACACCTTC
j_gene: TRBJ1-2
d_gene: .
abundance: few
v_gene: TRBV20-1

CDR3aa: CATSNLSPSSIRETQYF
CDR3nt: TGTGCCACCAGCAACCTGAGCCCTAGCAGCATACGAGAGACCCAGTACTTC
j_gene: TRBJ2-5
d_gene: .
abundance: .
v_gene: TRBV15

CDR3aa: CASSLRQAWHEQYF
CDR3nt: TGTGCCAGCAGTTTAAGACAGGCTTGGCACGAGCAGTACTTC
j_gene: TRBJ2-7
d_gene: .
abundance: .
v_gene: TRBV28

CDR3aa: CASSLYGRAGKETQYF
CDR3nt: TGTGCCAGCAGTTTATACGGACGAGCGGGGAAAGAGACCCAGTACTTC
j_gene: TRBJ2-5
d_gene: TRBD2
abundance: few
v_gene: TRBV12-3/TRBV12-4

CDR3aa: CASSYRTEPRGYTF
CDR3nt: TGTGCCAGCAGTTACAGGACGGAACCTAGGGGCTACACCTTC
j_gene: TRBJ1-2
d_gene: .
abundance: .
v_gene: TRBV12-3/TRBV12-4

CDR3aa: CASSLHSRETDTQYF
CDR3nt: TGCGCCAGCAGCTTGCATTCCAGGGAGACAGATACGCAGTATTTT
j_gene: TRBJ2-3
d_gene: .
abundance: many
v_gene: TRBV5-1

CDR3aa: CASSALLAGAETQYF
CDR3nt: TGTGCCAGCAGTGCGTTACTAGCGGGAGCAGAGACCCAGTACTTC
j_gene: TRBJ2-5
d_gene: TRBD2
abundance: .
v_gene: TRBV2

CDR3aa: CSAPVLAKNEQFF
CDR3nt: TGCAGTGCCCCGGTACTAGCGAAAAATGAGCAGTTCTTC
j_gene: TRBJ2-1
d_gene: TRBD2
abundance: .
v_gene: TRBV20-1

CDR3aa: CASRGSLAGANVLTF
CDR3nt: TGTGCCAGCAGGGGAAGTTTGGCTGGGGCCAACGTCCTGACTTTC
j_gene: TRBJ2-6
d_gene: .
abundance: .
v_gene: TRBV2

CDR3aa: CASTKGTSSTDTQYF
CDR3nt: TGTGCCAGCACTAAGGGGACTAGTAGCACAGATACGCAGTATTTT
j_gene: TRBJ2-3
d_gene: TRBD2
abundance: .
v_gene: TRBV2

CDR3aa: CASSTWTGSYGYTF
CDR3nt: TGTGCCAGCAGTACCTGGACCGGGTCCTATGGCTACACCTTC
j_gene: TRBJ1-2
d_gene: .
abundance: few
v_gene: TRBV6-5

CDR3aa: CASSPTTELGTGELFF
CDR3nt: TGTGCCAGCTCACCTACGACAGAATTAGGCACCGGGGAGCTGTTTTTT
j_gene: TRBJ2-2
d_gene: .
abundance: .
v_gene: TRBV18

CDR3aa: CASNALGGAEQFF
CDR3nt: TGTGCCAGCAACGCCCTCGGGGGGGCTGAGCAGTTCTTC
j_gene: TRBJ2-1
d_gene: TRBD2
abundance: few
v_gene: TRBV7-2

CDR3aa: CASSDGTSGHYEQYF
CDR3nt: TGTGCCAGCAGTGACGGGACTAGCGGACACTACGAGCAGTACTTC
j_gene: TRBJ2-7
d_gene: TRBD2
abundance: few
v_gene: TRBV6-2/TRBV6-3

CDR3aa: CAISARAAWENGYTF
CDR3nt: TGTGCCATCAGTGCCCGGGCCGCTTGGGAGAATGGCTACACCTTC
j_gene: TRBJ1-2
d_gene: .
abundance: .
v_gene: TRBV10-3

CDR3aa: CASSQEGGISPLHF
CDR3nt: TGTGCCAGCAGCCAAGAGGGGGGGATTTCACCCCTCCACTTT
j_gene: TRBJ1-6
d_gene: .
abundance: few
v_gene: TRBV3-1